This T cell receptor beta chain came from a study of siplizumab effects on memory and regulatory T cells. The sample holds one count of this clone. Its cognate antigen is unknown. Trimming cost V 5 bases and J 5 bases, with 13 bases left between them. CDR1 and CDR2 (germline): MNHEY, SVGAGI. This CDR3 is built from 14 residues. Assay used: immunoSEQ multiplex PCR; TCRdb lists only in-frame clones, some missing. The sample lists some 100,000 clones; approximately 91% were seen once. Notes on the study in general: The naive T cell population seemed more diverse than memory cells and seemed a major contributor to the alloresponse. Relative to controls at more than 25%, mappable alloreactive CD4+ clones exhibited a mean Treg-derived proportion of approximately 62% with siplizumab.

This receptor was obtained from a human donor in good health. Some clones in this sample may be carry-over from other donors' samples. The V and J genes are TRBV6-5 and TRBJ2-1; possibly TRBD1 for D (6 bases). The sample was CD4+ T cells sorted from blood. The CDR3 loop reads CASSPDRPHNEQFF. The CDR3 nucleotides read TGTGCCAGCAGTCCCGACAGGCCCCACAATGAGCAGTTCTTC.